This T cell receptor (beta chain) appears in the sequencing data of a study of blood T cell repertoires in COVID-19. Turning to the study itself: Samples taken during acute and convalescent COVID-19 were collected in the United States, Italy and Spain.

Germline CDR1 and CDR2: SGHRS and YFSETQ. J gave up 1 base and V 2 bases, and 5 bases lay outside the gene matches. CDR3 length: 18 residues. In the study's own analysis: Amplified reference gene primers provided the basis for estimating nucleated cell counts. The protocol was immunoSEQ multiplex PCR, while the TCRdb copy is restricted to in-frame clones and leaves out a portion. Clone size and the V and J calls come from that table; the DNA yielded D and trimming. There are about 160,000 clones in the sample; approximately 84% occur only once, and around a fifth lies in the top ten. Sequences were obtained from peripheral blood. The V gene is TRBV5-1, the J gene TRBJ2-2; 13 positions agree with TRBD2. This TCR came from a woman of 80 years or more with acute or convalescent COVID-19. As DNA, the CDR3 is TGCGCCAGCAGCTTTGGACTAGCGGGAGAGAGGAACACCGGGGAGCTGTTTTTT. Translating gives CASSFGLAGERNTGELFF.